This T cell receptor (beta chain) was documented in a study of cytomegalovirus exposure and HLA in healthy donors. The PCR ran on 60 Vbeta and 13 Jbeta primers. Repertoires were generated with immunoSEQ multiplex PCR, while TCRdb's copy carries only in-frame clones and drops some. The sample records 150,000 or so clones, about three quarters being singletons. CDR3 size: 14 residues. Per germline, CDR1 MGHRA and CDR2 YSYEKL. The chain is built from TRBV4-1 and TRBJ2-5, with 7 positions matching TRBD1. The J call may be mistaken, given a closer DNA end match to TRBJ2-7. The TCR originated in a female donor in good health and CMV-seronegative. What was sequenced was PBMCs. CDR3 sequence (DNA): TGCGCCAGCAGCCATAGACAGGGAGTTTACGAGCAGTACTTC. Its translation is CASSHRQGVYEQYF.